The 28 T cell receptor beta chains given below trace back to one sample, sequenced in a study of blood T cell repertoires in COVID-19. Profiling relied on immunoSEQ multiplex PCR, and the TCRdb table lists in-frame clones only, not all of them. The sample lists about 91,000 clones, about 76% occurring once. Sequenced sample: peripheral blood. The receptors originated from an elderly woman with acute or convalescent COVID-19.

This clone is a singleton in its sample. The V and J genes are TRBV30 and TRBJ1-2; 8 nucleotides agree with TRBD1. The CDR3 sequence is 16 residues long. CDR1 is GTSNPN, CDR2 SVGIG, per germline (reference sequence). Trimming at V came to 2 bases and at J to 6 bases, leaving 14 bases not matched to a gene. In DNA form, the CDR3 reads TGTGCCTGGAGTTCCGGGACAGGCAACATTCAGGATGGCTACACCTTC. Its protein product is CAWSSGTGNIQDGYTF.

The V call is TRBV7-2, the J call TRBJ1-3, with D maybe TRBD1 (5 bases). V was clipped by 1 base and J by 3 bases, with 13 bases between them. CDR1 and CDR2 (germline): SGHTA, FQGNSA. The CDR3 spans 16 residues. The CDR3 sequence: CASSLGRGLIGNTIYF. The CDR3, as DNA: TGTGCCAGCAGCTTAGGCCGGGGGTTGATTGGAAACACCATATATTTT. The full variable domain, completed using reference TRBV7-2 and TRBJ1-3, is GAGVSQSPSNKVTEKGKDVELRCDPISGHTALYWYRQSLGQGLEFLIYFQGNSAPDKSGLPSDRFSAERTGGSVSTLTIQRTQQEDSAVYLCASSLGRGLIGNTIYFGEGSWLTVV.

The sample holds one count of this clone. This chain connects TRBV9 to TRBJ2-1; 9 bases map to TRBD1. The CDR3 totals 15 residues. V shed 0 bases, J shed 8 bases, and the junction held 6 bases outside the gene matches. Germline V gives CDR1 SGDLS, CDR2 YYNGEE. The CDR3 coding sequence is TGTGCCAGCAGCGTAGACGGGACAGGGTTCGATGAGCAGTTCTTC. It translates to CASSVDGTGFDEQFF.

The chain has TRBV5-6 and TRBJ1-6, with D hard to call. Germline CDR1 reads SGHDT; CDR2 reads YYEEEE. The CDR3 runs to 15 residues. With 4 bases removed from V and 8 bases from J, the gap between germline ends came to 16 bases. The CDR3 loop reads CASSTPGFSDSPLHF. The CDR3 DNA sequence: TGTGCCAGCAGCACCCCGGGATTTTCAGATTCACCCCTCCACTTT.

The CDR3 loop is CASSHGGLNSPLHF. The DNA of the CDR3 is TGTGCCAGCAGCCACGGGGGGCTGAATTCACCCCTCCACTTT. The chain employs TRBV3-1 (or the pseudogene TRBV3-2) and TRBJ1-6, with D possibly TRBD1 on 6 matching bases. Germline assignment: CDR1 LGHDT and CDR2 YNNKEL (reference sequence). There are 14 residues in the CDR3. Trimming stripped 3 bases from V and 7 bases from J, with 10 bases between.

The rearrangement uses TRBV12-3 or TRBV12-4 and TRBJ2-7; no definite D call. This CDR3 is built from 12 residues. V gave up 6 bases and J gave up 9 bases, with 15 bases separating them. CDR3 coding DNA: TGTGCCAGCAGGGCCGACTTTCTGTCGCAGTACTTC. Protein: CASRADFLSQYF.

This chain connects TRBV28 to TRBJ2-7; D perhaps matches TRBD1 (5 bases). This CDR3 is 12 amino acids long. Trimming shortened V by 5 bases and J by 7 bases, and 12 bases separated the two germline ends. Looked up from germline, CDR1 is MDHEN and CDR2 is SYDVKM. In DNA, the CDR3 is TGTGCCAGCAGTACCCCAGGGAAGGAGCAGTACTTC. Protein sequence: CASSTPGKEQYF.

The V and J genes are TRBV6-5 and TRBJ2-3; 7 nucleotides line up with TRBD1. Germline lookup yields CDR1 MNHEY and CDR2 SVGAGI. Trimming took 1 base from V and 1 from J; bases not matched to a gene: 2. The CDR3 runs 15 residues. CDR3 loop: CASSYFQGGTDTQYF. CDR3 nucleotides: TGTGCCAGCAGTTACTTCCAGGGGGGCACAGATACGCAGTATTTT.

This clone was picked up many times. The chain is built from TRBV24-1 and TRBJ1-4, with a possible D match to TRBD1 (6 bases). With 2 bases removed from V and 6 bases from J, the gap between germline ends came to 9 bases. The germline V gene encodes CDR1 KGHDR and CDR2 SFDVKD. CDR3 length equals 14 residues. CDR3 nucleotide sequence: TGTGCCACCAGTGATTCCAGGGGTGATGAAAAACTGTTTTTT. It specifies CATSDSRGDEKLFF.

The chain couples TRBV28 to TRBJ2-1, with TRBD2 matching 12 bases. The CDR3 spans 14 residues. The V gene's germline CDR1 is MDHEN and CDR2 SYDVKM. The V gene end was trimmed by 6 bases and the J gene end by 8 bases; junction bases not matched to a gene: 5. CDR3 in amino acids: CASSRGLAGDEQFF. Written as DNA, the CDR3 is TGTGCCAGCAGCCGGGGACTAGCGGGCGATGAGCAGTTCTTC.

Here the CDR3 DNA reads TGTGCCACCGTGGGGCAGGATACCTACGAGCAGTACTTC. Protein: CATVGQDTYEQYF. V is TRBV10-3 and J is TRBJ2-7; D possibly corresponds to TRBD1 (5 bases). V was clipped by 10 bases and J by 2 bases, with 15 bases between them. This CDR3 is 13 amino acids long. Germline lookup yields CDR1 ENHRY and CDR2 SYGVKD.

The DNA for the CDR3 is TGTGCCAGTAGTATGAGCCCTAGCGGTGGCTCCTACAATGAGCAGTTCTTC. Protein: CASSMSPSGGSYNEQFF. The chain employs TRBV19 and TRBJ2-1; 7 nucleotides agree with TRBD2. Germline values: CDR1 LNHDA, CDR2 SQIVND (reference sequence). The CDR3 has 17 amino acids. After removal of 3 bases from V and 0 bases from J, the junction contained 8 bases not matched to a gene.

In its sample, this clone was seen once. The chain couples TRBV6-5 to TRBJ1-1; D is unclear. The V end was cut by 2 bases, the J end by 4 bases, with 11 bases between. CDR1 is MNHEY, CDR2 SVGAGI, per germline. This CDR3 is built from 14 residues. The CDR3 region has the DNA TGTGCCAGCAGTTACGACACCACGGCCACTGAAGCTTTCTTT. Translating it yields CASSYDTTATEAFF.

The chain couples TRBV19 to TRBJ2-2; 7 nucleotides match TRBD2. The CDR3 covers 16 residues. J gave up 7 bases and V 3 bases, and 11 bases lay outside the gene matches. CDR1 is LNHDA and CDR2 is SQIVND in the germline V gene (reference sequence). Here the CDR3 reads CASSITSVVWIGELFF. CDR3 coding DNA: TGTGCCAGTAGTATTACTAGCGTGGTATGGATCGGGGAGCTGTTTTTT.

In its sample, this clone was seen many times. This rearrangement joins TRBV27 to TRBJ1-1; weak D call: TRBD1 (5 bases). The length of the CDR3 is 14 residues. Germline values: CDR1 MNHEY, CDR2 SMNVEV (reference sequence). The V and J ends lost 5 bases and 1 base respectively, with 11 bases between them. The CDR3 loop reads CASSLGGWNTEAFF. For the CDR3, the DNA is TGTGCCAGCAGTCTCGGGGGGTGGAACACTGAAGCTTTCTTT.

In its sample, this clone was seen a few times. This chain connects TRBV10-3 to TRBJ2-1; D remains ambiguous. The V end lost 2 bases, the J end lost 2 bases, and 7 bases lay between the germline ends. CDR1 is ENHRY and CDR2 is SYGVKD in the germline V gene. This CDR3 is built from 14 residues. Here the CDR3 reads CAISEGLAYNEQFF. The CDR3 bases are TGTGCCATCAGTGAGGGGCTTGCCTACAATGAGCAGTTCTTC.

V and J are TRBV5-8 and TRBJ1-4, with D possibly being TRBD1 (6 bases). CDR3 length equals 14 residues. Deletions cut 0 bases from V and 5 bases from J, with 8 bases between. From germline, CDR1 is SGHTS and CDR2 YDEGEE. The CDR3 nucleotides are TGTGCCAGCAGCTTGGTTGGACAGAATGAAAAACTGTTTTTT. Protein: CASSLVGQNEKLFF.

The chain links TRBV6-2 or TRBV6-3 to TRBJ1-4; 9 bases agree with TRBD1. The V and J ends lost 6 bases and 6 bases, in that order; junction bases with no gene match: 5. Germline lookup yields CDR1 MNHEY and CDR2 SVGEGT. The CDR3 totals 14 residues. The CDR3 nucleotides are TGTGCCAGCAGCACAGGGGGCGCGGATGAAAAACTGTTTTTT. Its protein product is CASSTGGADEKLFF.

The chain links TRBV27 to TRBJ1-4; 8 bases agree with TRBD1. The ends lost 5 bases at V and 10 bases at J; junction bases unmatched: 15. Germline-derived CDR1 and CDR2 are MNHEY and SMNVEV (reference sequence). This CDR3 has 16 residues. CDR3 loop: CASSGGATGASGKLFF. For the CDR3, the DNA is TGTGCCAGCAGTGGGGGGGCGACAGGGGCGAGCGGAAAACTGTTTTTT. The entire variable domain, with the rest obtained from reference TRBV27 and TRBJ1-4, is as follows: EAQVTQNPRYLITVTGKKLTVTCSQNMNHEYMSWYRQDPGLGLRQIYYSMNVEVTDKGDVPEGYKVSRKEKRNFPLILESPSPNQTSLYFCASSGGATGASGKLFFGSGTQLSVL.

The J gene is TRBJ2-5, the V gene TRBV9, with 12 bases lining up with TRBD2. The germline CDR1 and CDR2 sequences are SGDLS and YYNGEE. The CDR3 covers 16 residues. The V gene end was trimmed by 6 bases and the J gene end by 0 bases; junction bases not matched to a gene: 6. DNA of the CDR3: TGTGCCAGCACCCGGACTAGCGGGGCGTACCAAGAGACCCAGTACTTC. This gives the protein CASTRTSGAYQETQYF.

The V and J genes are TRBV19 and TRBJ1-2; perhaps TRBD1 as D (6 bases). CDR3 size: 15 residues. Between the trimmed V and J ends, which lost 7 bases and 7 bases, there was a span of 22 bases. Germline V gene data show CDR1 as LNHDA and CDR2 as SQIVND (reference sequence). The CDR3 nucleotides read TGTGCCAGTACCATGGGCGGCGGGGGCCAGGGTGGCTACACCTTC. Translated: CASTMGGGGQGGYTF. Looking up the rest from reference TRBV19 and TRBJ1-2 gives the full variable domain: DGGITQSPKYLFRKEGQNVTLSCEQNLNHDAMYWYRQDPGQGLRLIYYSQIVNDFQKGDIAEGYSVSREKKESFPLTVTSAQKNPTAFYLCASTMGGGGQGGYTFGSGTRLTVV.

The chain links TRBV5-1 to TRBJ2-5; D may be TRBD2 (5 bases). V was pared by 2 bases and J by 0 bases, with 14 bases between. This CDR3 region has 16 residues. Germline CDR1 and CDR2: SGHRS and YFSETQ. Here the CDR3 reads CASSLSGNTYQETQYF. As DNA, the CDR3 is TGCGCCAGCAGCTTATCCGGGAATACGTACCAAGAGACCCAGTACTTC. The full variable domain, completed using reference TRBV5-1 and TRBJ2-5, is KAGVTQTPRYLIKTRGQQVTLSCSPISGHRSVSWYQQTPGQGLQFLFEYFSETQRNKGNFPGRFSGRQFSNSRSEMNVSTLELGDSALYLCASSLSGNTYQETQYFGPGTRLLVL.

CDR3 protein: CASSQEGGGRGDTQYF. The CDR3 region has the DNA TGCGCCAGCAGCCAAGAGGGCGGGGGGCGGGGAGATACGCAGTATTTT. The chain links TRBV4-1 to TRBJ2-3, with 8 positions matching TRBD2. With 0 bases clipped from V and 5 bases from J, the junction kept 7 bases outside the gene matches. This CDR3 is built from 16 residues. CDR1 is MGHRA and CDR2 is YSYEKL in the germline V gene.

The CDR3: CASSDLQGAGNTIYF. The CDR3, as DNA: TGTGCCAGCAGTGACCTACAGGGGGCAGGAAACACCATATATTTT. The V call is TRBV6-1, the J call TRBJ1-3, with 9 nucleotides matching TRBD1. The V gene end was trimmed by 3 bases and the J gene end by 4 bases; junction bases not matched to a gene: 4. Germline loops: CDR1 MNHNS, CDR2 SASEGT. This CDR3 has 15 residues.

This chain joins TRBV7-2 and TRBJ1-2, with 7 bases matching TRBD1. The junction had 7 bases not matched to a gene; V was cut back by 5 bases and J by 4 bases. Germline V gives CDR1 SGHTA, CDR2 FQGNSA. The CDR3 sequence is 14 residues long. The CDR3 loop reads CASSEAGTAYGYTF. As DNA, the CDR3 is TGTGCCAGCAGCGAGGCCGGGACAGCCTATGGCTACACCTTC.

The rearrangement joins TRBV2 to TRBJ1-5; the match to TRBD1 covers 9 bases. Looked up from germline, CDR1 is SNHLY and CDR2 is FYNNEI. The junction had 6 bases not matched to a gene; V was cut back by 7 bases and J by 5 bases. The CDR3 runs to 14 residues. CDR3 residues: CASKTTGGDQPQHF. The CDR3 nucleotides read TGTGCCAGCAAAACGACAGGGGGAGATCAGCCCCAGCATTTT.

The V and J genes are TRBV14 and TRBJ1-2; D is perhaps TRBD1 (5 bases). The V end was cut by 0 bases, the J end by 5 bases, with 10 bases between. CDR3 length equals 14 residues. Germline CDR1 reads SGHDN; CDR2 reads FVKESK. This CDR3 is CASSQDWGGYGYTF. The CDR3 coding sequence is TGTGCCAGCAGCCAAGACTGGGGGGGGTATGGCTACACCTTC.

The V call is TRBV6-5, the J call TRBJ1-3; the D gene is possibly TRBD1 (6 bases). Germline loops: CDR1 MNHEY, CDR2 SVGAGI. This CDR3 contains 15 residues. Trimming took 4 bases from V and 0 from J, leaving 10 bases between them. CDR3 DNA sequence: TGTGCCAGCAGTTTGGACAGATCCTCTGGAAACACCATATATTTT. Its translation: CASSLDRSSGNTIYF.